This T cell receptor (beta chain) was obtained from a study of CD8 T cells in Susac syndrome. Germline CDR1 DFQATT, CDR2 SNEGSKA (reference sequence). The V end lost 0 bases, the J end lost 1 base, and 7 bases lay between the germline ends. The CDR3 runs to 13 residues. Findings of the study overall: Individuals included in the TCR sequencing and HLA analysis were acknowledged by the study to be relatively few in number.

As regards this clonotype: Its cognate antigen is unknown.

It was with random hexamers that 0.5 to 1 ug RNA was reverse transcribed. TCR beta CDR3 was amplified by immunoSEQ multiplex PCR. This amplification extended across 54 Vbeta and 13 Jbeta segments. TCRdb independently ran MiXCR on the immunoSEQ multiplex PCR reads; one entry per CDR3 protein. The table records some 190,000 distinct CDR3 sequences, approximately 93% of them present only once. Peripheral blood CD8+ and CD4+ T cells were profiled by TCR beta sequencing. Healthy donors acted as controls, with matching for age and sex. The chain links TRBV20-1 to TRBJ2-7; D not certain. This clonotype was obtained from a human donor in good health. The sequenced material came from CD4+ T cells from PBMCs. The CDR3 spells CSARDGRSYEQYV. The DNA for the CDR3 is TGCAGTGCTAGAGACGGGCGATCCTACGAGCAGTACGTC.